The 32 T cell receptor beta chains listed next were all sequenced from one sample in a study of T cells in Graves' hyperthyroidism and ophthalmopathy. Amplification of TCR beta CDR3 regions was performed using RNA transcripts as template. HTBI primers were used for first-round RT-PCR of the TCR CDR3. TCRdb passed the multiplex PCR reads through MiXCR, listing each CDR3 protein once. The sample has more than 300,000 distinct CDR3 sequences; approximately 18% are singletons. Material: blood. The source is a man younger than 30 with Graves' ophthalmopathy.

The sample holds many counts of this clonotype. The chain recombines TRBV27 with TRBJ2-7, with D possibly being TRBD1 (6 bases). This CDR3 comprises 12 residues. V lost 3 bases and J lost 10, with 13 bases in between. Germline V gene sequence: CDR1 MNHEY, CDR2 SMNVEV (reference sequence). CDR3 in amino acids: CASSFLGQHQYF. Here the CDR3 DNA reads TGTGCCAGCAGTTTTTTAGGACAGCATCAGTACTTC.

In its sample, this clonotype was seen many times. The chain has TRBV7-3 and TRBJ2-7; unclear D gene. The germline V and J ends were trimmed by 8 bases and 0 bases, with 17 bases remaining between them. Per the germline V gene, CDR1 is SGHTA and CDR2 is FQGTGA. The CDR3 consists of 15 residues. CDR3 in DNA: TGTGCCAGCGGCACTGGTTCTTCGAGCTCCTACGAGCAGTACTTC. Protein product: CASGTGSSSSYEQYF.

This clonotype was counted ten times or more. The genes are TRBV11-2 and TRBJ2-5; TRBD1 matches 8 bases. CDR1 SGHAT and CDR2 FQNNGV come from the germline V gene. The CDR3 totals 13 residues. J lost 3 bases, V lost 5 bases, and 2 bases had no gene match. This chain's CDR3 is CASSPDREETQYF. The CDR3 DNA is TGTGCCAGCAGCCCGGACAGGGAAGAGACCCAGTACTTC.

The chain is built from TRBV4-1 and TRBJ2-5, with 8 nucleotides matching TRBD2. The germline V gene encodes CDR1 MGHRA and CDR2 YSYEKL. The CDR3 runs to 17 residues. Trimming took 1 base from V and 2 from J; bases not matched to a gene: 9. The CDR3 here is CASSQGAGGYEQETQYF. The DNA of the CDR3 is TGCGCCAGCAGCCAAGGGGCGGGGGGCTATGAACAAGAGACCCAGTACTTC.

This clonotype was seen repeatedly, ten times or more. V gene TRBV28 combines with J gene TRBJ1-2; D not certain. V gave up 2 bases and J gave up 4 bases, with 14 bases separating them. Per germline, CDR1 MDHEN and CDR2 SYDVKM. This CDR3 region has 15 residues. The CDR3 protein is CASSLGASRVYGYTF. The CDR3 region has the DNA TGTGCCAGCAGTTTAGGTGCCAGTCGAGTCTATGGCTACACCTTC.

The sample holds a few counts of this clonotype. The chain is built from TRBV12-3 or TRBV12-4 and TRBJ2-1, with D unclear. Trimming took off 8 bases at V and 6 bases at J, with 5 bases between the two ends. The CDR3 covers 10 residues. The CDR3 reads CASAFNEQFF. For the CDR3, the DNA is TGTGCCAGCGCCTTCAATGAGCAGTTCTTC.

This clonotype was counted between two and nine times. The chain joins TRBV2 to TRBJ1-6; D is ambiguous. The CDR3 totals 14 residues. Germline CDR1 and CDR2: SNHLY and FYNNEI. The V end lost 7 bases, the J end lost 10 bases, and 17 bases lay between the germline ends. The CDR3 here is CASTGGGDSSPLHF. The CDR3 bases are TGTGCCAGCACGGGCGGTGGCGATTCCTCACCCCTCCACTTT.

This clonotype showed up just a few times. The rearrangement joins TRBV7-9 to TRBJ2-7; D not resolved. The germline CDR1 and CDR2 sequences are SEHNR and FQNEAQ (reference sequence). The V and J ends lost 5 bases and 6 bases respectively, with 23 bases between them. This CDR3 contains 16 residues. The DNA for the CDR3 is TGTGCCAGCAGCCCGCCCGGACGAAACGGTAAGGGCGAGCAGTACTTC. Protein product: CASSPPGRNGKGEQYF.

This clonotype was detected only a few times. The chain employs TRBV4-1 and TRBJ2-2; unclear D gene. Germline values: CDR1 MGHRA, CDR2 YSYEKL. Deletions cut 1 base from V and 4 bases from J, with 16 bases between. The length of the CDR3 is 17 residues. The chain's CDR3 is CASSQVDMGLFTGELFF. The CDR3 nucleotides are TGCGCCAGCAGCCAAGTCGATATGGGCCTCTTCACCGGGGAGCTGTTTTTT.

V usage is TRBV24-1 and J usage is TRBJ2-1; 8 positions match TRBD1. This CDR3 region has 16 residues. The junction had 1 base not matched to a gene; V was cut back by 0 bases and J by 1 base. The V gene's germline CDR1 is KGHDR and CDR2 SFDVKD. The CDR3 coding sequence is TGTGCCACCAGTGATTTGACAGGGGGGTCCTACAATGAGCAGTTCTTC. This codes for CATSDLTGGSYNEQFF.

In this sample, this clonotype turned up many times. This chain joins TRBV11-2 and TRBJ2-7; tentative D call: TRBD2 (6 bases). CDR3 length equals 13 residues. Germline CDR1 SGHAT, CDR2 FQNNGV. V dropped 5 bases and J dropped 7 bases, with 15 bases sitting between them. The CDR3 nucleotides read TGTGCCAGCAGCCCGGGAGCCGAAAGGGAGCAGTACTTC. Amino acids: CASSPGAEREQYF. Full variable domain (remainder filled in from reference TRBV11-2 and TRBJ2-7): EAGVAQSPRYKIIEKRQSVAFWCNPISGHATLYWYQQILGQGPKLLIQFQNNGVVDDSQLPKDRFSAERLKGVDSTLKIQPAKLEDSAVYLCASSPGAEREQYFGPGTRLTVT.

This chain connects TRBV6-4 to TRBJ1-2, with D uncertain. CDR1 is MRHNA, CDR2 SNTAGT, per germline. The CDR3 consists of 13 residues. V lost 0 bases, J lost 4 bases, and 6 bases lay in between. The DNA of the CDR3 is TGTGCCAGCAGTGACTCGGTGGGCTATGGCTACACCTTC. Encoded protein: CASSDSVGYGYTF.

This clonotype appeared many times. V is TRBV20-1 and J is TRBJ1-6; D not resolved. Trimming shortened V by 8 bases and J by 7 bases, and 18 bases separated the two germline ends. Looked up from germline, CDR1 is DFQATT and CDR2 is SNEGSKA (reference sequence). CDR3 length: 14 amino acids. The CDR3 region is CSPTRRVGNSPLHF. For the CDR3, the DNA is TGCAGTCCTACACGGAGGGTTGGAAATTCACCCCTCCACTTT.

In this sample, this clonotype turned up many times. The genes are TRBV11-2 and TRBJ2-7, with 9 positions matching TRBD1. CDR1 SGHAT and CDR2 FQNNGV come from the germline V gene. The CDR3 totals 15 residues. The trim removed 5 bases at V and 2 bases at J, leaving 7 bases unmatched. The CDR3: CASSVWDRAAYEQYF. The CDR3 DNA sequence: TGTGCCAGCAGCGTATGGGACAGGGCCGCCTACGAGCAGTACTTC.

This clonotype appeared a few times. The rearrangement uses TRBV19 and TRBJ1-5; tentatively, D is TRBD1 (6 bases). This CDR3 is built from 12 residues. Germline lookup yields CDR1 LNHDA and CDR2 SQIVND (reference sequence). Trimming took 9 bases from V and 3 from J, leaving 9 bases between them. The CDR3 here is CASGTTNQPQHF. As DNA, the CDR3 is TGTGCCAGCGGGACAACCAATCAGCCCCAGCATTTT.

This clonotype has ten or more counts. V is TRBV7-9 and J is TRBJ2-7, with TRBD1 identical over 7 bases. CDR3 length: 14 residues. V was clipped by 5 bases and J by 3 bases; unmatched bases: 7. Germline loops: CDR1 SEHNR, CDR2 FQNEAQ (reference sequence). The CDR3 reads CASSPGQTNYEQYF. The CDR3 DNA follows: TGTGCCAGCAGCCCGGGACAGACGAACTACGAGCAGTACTTC.

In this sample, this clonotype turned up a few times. The CDR3 nucleotides read TGCAGTGCTAGAGATTGGCTAGCGGTAAATGAGCAGTTCTTC. Protein product: CSARDWLAVNEQFF. This chain links TRBV20-1 with TRBJ2-1; 7 bases align to TRBD2. This CDR3 region has 14 residues. Trimming took 0 bases from V and 7 from J; bases not matched to a gene: 6. Germline CDR1 and CDR2: DFQATT and SNEGSKA (reference sequence).

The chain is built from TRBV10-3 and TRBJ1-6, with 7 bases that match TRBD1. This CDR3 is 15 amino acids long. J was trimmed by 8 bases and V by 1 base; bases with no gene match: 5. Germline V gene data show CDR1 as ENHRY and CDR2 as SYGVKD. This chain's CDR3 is CAISEFDREYSPLHF. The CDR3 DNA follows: TGTGCCATCAGTGAGTTCGACAGGGAGTATTCACCCCTCCACTTT.

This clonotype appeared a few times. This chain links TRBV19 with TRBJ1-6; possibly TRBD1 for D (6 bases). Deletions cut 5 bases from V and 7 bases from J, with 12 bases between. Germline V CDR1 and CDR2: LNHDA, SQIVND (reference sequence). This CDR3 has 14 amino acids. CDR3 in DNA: TGTGCCAGTAGTCCTAGGGGGGACAATTCACCCCTCCACTTT. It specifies CASSPRGDNSPLHF.

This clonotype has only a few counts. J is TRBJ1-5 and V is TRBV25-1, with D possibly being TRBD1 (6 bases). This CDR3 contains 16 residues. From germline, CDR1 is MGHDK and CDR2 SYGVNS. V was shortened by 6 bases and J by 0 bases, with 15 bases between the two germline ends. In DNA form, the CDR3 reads TGTGCCAGCAGAAATCCGACAGGTTATAGCAATCAGCCCCAGCATTTT. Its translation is CASRNPTGYSNQPQHF. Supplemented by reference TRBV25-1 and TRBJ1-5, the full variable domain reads EADIYQTPRYLVIGTGKKITLECSQTMGHDKMYWYQQDPGMELHLIHYSYGVNSTEKGDLSSESTVSRIRTEHFPLTLESARPSHTSQYLCASRNPTGYSNQPQHFGDGTRLSIL.

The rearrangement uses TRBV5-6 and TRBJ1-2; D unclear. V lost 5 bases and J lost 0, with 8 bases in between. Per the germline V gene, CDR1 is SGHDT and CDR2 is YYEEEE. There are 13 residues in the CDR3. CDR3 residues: CASRKPANYGYTF. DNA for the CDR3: TGTGCCAGCAGGAAGCCTGCTAACTATGGCTACACCTTC.

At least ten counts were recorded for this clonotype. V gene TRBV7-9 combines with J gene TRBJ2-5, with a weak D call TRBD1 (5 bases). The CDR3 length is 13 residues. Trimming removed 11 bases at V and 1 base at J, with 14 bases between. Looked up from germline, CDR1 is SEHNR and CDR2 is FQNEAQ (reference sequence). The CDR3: CAGNAGPQETQYF. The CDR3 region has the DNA TGTGCCGGAAATGCAGGGCCCCAAGAGACCCAGTACTTC.

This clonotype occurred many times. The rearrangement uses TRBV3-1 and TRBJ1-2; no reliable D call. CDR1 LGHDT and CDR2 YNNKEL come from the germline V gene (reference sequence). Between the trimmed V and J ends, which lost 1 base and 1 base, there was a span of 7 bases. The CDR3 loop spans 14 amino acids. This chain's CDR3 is CASSQGLINYGYTF. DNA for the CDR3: TGTGCCAGCAGCCAAGGACTGATTAACTATGGCTACACCTTC.

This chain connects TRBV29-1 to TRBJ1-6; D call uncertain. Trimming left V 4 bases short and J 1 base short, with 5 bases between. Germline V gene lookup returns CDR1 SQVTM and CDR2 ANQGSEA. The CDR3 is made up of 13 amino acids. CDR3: CSVGTSYNSPLHF. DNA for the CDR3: TGCAGCGTTGGGACGTCCTATAATTCACCCCTCCACTTT.

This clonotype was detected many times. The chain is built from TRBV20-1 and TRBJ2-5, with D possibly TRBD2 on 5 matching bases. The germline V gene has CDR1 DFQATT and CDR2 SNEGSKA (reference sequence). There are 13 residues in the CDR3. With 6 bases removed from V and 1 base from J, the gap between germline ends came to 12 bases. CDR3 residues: CSANSGPQETQYF. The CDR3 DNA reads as TGCAGTGCAAACAGCGGACCCCAAGAGACCCAGTACTTC.

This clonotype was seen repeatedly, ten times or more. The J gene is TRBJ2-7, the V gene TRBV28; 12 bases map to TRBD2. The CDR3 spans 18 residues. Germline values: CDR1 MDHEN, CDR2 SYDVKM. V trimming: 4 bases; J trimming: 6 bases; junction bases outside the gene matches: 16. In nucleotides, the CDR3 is TGTGCCAGCAGTTATCCCCCGTGGCTAGCGGGGGGGCCGGGCGAGCAGTACTTC. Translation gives CASSYPPWLAGGPGEQYF. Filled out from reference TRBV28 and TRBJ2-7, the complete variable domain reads DVKVTQSSRYLVKRTGEKVFLECVQDMDHENMFWYRQDPGLGLRLIYFSYDVKMKEKGDIPEGYSVSREKKERFSLILESASTNQTSMYLCASSYPPWLAGGPGEQYFGPGTRLTVT.

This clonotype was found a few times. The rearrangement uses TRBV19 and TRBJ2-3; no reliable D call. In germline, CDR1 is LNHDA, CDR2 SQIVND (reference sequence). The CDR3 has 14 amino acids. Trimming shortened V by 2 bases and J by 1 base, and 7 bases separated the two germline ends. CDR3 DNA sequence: TGTGCCAGTAGTATATCCGGCGGCACAGATACGCAGTATTTT. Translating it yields CASSISGGTDTQYF.

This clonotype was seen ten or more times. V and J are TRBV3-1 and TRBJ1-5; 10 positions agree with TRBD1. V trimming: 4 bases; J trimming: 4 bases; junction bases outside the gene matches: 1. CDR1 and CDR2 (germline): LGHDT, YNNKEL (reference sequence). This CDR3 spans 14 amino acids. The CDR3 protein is CASSPGQGNQPQHF. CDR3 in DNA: TGTGCCAGCAGCCCGGGACAGGGGAATCAGCCCCAGCATTTT.

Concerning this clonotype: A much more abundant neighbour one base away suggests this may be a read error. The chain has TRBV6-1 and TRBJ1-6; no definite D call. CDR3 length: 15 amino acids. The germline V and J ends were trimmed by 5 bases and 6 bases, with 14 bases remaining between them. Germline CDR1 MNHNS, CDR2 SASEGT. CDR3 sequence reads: CASSPTQASNSPLHF. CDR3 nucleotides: TGTGCCAGCAGTCCCACTCAGGCTTCTAATTCACCCCTCCACTTT.

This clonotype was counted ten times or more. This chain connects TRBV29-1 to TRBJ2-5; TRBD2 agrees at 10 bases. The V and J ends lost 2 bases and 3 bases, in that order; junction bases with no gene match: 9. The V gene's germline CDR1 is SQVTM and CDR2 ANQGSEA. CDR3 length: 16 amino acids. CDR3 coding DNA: TGCAGCGTTGAACGGGGAGCTAGCGGGGGAGAAGAGACCCAGTACTTC. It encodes CSVERGASGGEETQYF.

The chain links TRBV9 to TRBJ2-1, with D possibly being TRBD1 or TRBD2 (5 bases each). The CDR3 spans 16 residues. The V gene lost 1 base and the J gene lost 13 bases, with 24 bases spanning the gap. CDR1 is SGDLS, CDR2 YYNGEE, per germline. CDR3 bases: TGTGCCAGCAGCGTAATCGGGACGGCGGGTGGGACCCGCCAGTTCTTC. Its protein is CASSVIGTAGGTRQFF.

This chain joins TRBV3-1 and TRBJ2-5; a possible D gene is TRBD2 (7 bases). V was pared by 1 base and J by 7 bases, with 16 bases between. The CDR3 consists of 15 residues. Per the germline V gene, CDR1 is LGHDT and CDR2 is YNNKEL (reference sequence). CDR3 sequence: CASSQGYREGGTQYF. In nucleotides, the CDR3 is TGTGCCAGCAGCCAAGGGTACAGGGAGGGGGGGACCCAGTACTTC.